This T cell receptor beta chain was identified in a study of blood T cell repertoires in COVID-19. Study overall: COVID-19 samples, acute and convalescent, were from the United States, Italy and Spain. In each case, the material was cDNA or gDNA derived from T cells, B-cell-depleted T cells, or PBMCs.

The CDR3 is made up of 17 amino acids. The V gene's germline CDR1 is SGHTA and CDR2 FQGNSA. V lost 3 bases and J lost 0; bases outside the gene matches: 7. In the authors' methods: The authors estimated nucleated cell counts from reference gene primer amplification. The assay was immunoSEQ multiplex PCR, and TCRdb's table has in-frame clones only and misses some. V and J calls and clone size are given by that table; D and trimming were obtained from the DNA. The sample holds about 250,000 clones, around nine tenths seen once. Sequencing input: peripheral blood. This chain connects TRBV7-2 to TRBJ2-7; the match to TRBD2 covers 11 bases. This TCR was sampled from a woman in her forties who had recovered from COVID-19. This CDR3 reads CASSLFGTSGASYEQYF. The CDR3 DNA reads TGTGCCAGCAGCTTGTTCGGGACTAGCGGAGCCTCCTACGAGCAGTACTTC.